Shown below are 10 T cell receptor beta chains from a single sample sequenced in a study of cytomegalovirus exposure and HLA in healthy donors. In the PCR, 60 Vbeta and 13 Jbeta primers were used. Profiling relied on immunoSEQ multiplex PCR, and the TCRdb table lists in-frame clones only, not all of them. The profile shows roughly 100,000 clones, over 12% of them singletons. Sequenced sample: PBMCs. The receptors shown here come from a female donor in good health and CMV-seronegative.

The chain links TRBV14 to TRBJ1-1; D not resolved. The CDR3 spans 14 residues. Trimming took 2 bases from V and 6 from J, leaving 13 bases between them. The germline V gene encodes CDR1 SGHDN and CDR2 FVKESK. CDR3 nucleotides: TGTGCCAGCAGCCAATATCGAGGGTTGGCTGAAGCTTTCTTT. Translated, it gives CASSQYRGLAEAFF. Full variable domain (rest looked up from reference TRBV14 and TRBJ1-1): EAGVTQFPSHSVIEKGQTVTLRCDPISGHDNLYWYRRVMGKEIKFLLHFVKESKQDESGMPNNRFLAERTGGTYSTLKVQPAELEDSGVYFCASSQYRGLAEAFFGQGTRLTVV.

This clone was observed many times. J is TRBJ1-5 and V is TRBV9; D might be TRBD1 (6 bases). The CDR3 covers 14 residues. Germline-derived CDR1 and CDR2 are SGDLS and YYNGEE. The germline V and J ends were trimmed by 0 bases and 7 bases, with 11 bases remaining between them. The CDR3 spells CASSVEGGRQPQHF. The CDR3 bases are TGTGCCAGCAGCGTAGAGGGGGGGCGGCAGCCCCAGCATTTT.

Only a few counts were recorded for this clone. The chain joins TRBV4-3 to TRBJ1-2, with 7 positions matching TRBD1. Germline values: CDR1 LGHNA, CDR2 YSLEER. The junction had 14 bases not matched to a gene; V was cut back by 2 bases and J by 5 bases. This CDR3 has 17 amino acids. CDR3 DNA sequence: TGCGCCAGCAGCCAACAATTACAGGGGACTGCCCCGTATGGCTACACCTTC. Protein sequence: CASSQQLQGTAPYGYTF.

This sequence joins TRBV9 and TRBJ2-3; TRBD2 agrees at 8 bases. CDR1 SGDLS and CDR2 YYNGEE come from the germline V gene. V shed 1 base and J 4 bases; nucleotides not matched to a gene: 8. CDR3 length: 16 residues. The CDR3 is CASSVTGTSVADTQYF. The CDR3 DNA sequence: TGTGCCAGCAGCGTAACCGGGACTAGTGTCGCAGATACGCAGTATTTT.

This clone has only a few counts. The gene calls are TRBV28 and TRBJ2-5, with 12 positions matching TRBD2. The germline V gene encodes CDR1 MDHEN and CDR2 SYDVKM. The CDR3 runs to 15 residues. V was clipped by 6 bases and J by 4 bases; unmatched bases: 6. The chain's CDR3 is CASRRSSGRVETQYF. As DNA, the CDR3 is TGTGCCAGCAGGAGGTCTAGCGGGAGGGTAGAGACCCAGTACTTC. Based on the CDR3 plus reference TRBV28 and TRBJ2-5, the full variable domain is DVKVTQSSRYLVKRTGEKVFLECVQDMDHENMFWYRQDPGLGLRLIYFSYDVKMKEKGDIPEGYSVSREKKERFSLILESASTNQTSMYLCASRRSSGRVETQYFGPGTRLLVL.

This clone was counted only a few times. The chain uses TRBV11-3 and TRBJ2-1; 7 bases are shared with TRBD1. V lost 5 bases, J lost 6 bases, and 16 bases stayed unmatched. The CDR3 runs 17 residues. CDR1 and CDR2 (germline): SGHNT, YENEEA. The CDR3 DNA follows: TGTGCCAGCAGCAGGGAATTCCAGGACAGGACCCCCAATGAGCAGTTCTTC. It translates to CASSREFQDRTPNEQFF.

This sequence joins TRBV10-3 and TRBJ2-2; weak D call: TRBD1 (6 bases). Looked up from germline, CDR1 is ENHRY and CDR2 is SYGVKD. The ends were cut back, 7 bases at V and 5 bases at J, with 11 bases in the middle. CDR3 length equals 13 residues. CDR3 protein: CAITKDSTGELFF. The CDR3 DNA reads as TGTGCCATCACCAAGGACAGTACCGGGGAGCTGTTTTTT.

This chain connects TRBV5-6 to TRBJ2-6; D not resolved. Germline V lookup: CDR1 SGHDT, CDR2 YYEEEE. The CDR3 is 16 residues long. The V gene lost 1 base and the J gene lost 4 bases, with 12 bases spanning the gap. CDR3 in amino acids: CASSLSTELGANVLTF. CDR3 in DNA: TGTGCCAGCAGCTTGAGTACGGAGTTAGGGGCCAACGTCCTGACTTTC. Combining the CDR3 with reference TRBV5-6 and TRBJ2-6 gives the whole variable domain DAGVTQSPTHLIKTRGQQVTLRCSPKSGHDTVSWYQQALGQGPQFIFQYYEEEERQRGNFPDRFSGHQFPNYSSELNVNALLLGDSALYLCASSLSTELGANVLTFGAGSRLTVL.

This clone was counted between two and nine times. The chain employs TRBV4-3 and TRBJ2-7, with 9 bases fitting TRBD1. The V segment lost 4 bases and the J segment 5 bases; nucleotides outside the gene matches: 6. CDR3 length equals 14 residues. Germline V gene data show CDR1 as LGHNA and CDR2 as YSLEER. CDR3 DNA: TGCGCCAGCAGCCCAGACAGGGGGATCAACGAGCAGTACTTC. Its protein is CASSPDRGINEQYF.

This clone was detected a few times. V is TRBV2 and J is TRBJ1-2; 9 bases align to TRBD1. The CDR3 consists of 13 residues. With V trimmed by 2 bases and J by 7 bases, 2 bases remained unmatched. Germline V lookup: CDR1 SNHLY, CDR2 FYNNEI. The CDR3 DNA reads TGTGCCAGCAGTGAAAACAGGGGGCTTGGCTACACCTTC. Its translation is CASSENRGLGYTF. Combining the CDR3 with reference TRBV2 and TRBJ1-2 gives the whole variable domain EPEVTQTPSHQVTQMGQEVILRCVPISNHLYFYWYRQILGQKVEFLVSFYNNEISEKSEIFDDQFSVERPDGSNFTLKIRSTKLEDSAMYFCASSENRGLGYTFGSGTRLTVV.